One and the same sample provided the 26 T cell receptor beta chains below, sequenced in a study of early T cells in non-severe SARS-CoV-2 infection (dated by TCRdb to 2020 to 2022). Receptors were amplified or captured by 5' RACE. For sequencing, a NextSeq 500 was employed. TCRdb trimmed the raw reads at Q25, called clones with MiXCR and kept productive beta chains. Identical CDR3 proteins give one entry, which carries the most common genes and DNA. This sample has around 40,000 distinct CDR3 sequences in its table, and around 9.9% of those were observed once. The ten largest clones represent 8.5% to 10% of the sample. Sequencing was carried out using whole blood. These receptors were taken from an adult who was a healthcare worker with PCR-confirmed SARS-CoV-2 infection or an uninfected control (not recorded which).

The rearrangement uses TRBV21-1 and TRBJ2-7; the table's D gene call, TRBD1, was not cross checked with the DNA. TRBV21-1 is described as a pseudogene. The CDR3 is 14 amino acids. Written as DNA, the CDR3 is TGTGCCAGCAGCAAAGAGGGGTCCCCCTACGAGCAGTACTTC. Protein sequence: CASSKEGSPYEQYF.

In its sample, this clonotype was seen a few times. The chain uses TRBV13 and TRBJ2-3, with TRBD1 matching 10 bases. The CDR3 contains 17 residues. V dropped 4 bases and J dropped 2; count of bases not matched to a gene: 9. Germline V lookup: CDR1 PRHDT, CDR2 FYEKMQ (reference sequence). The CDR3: CASSSMAGTGATDTQYF. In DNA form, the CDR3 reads TGTGCCAGCAGCTCCATGGCCGGGACAGGGGCCACAGATACGCAGTATTTT.

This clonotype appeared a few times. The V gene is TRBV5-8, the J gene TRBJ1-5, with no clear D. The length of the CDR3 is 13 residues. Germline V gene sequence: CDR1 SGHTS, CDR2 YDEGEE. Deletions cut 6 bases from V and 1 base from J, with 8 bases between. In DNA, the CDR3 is TGTGCCAGCAAAAGAGAAAGCAATCAGCCCCAGCATTTT. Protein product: CASKRESNQPQHF.

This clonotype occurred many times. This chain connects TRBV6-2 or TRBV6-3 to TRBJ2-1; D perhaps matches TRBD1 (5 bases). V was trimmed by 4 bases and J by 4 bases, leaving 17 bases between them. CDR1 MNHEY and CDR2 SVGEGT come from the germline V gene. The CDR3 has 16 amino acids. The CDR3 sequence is CASSSLDKDVYNEQFF. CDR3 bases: TGTGCCAGCAGTTCCCTGGACAAGGACGTTTACAATGAGCAGTTCTTC.

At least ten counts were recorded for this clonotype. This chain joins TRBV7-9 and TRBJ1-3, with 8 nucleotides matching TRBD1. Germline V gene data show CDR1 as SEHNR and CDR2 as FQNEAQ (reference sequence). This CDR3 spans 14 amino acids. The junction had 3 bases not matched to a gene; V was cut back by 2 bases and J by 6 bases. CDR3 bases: TGTGCCAGCAGCTTAAAGACAGGGGAAAACACCATATATTTT. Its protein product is CASSLKTGENTIYF.

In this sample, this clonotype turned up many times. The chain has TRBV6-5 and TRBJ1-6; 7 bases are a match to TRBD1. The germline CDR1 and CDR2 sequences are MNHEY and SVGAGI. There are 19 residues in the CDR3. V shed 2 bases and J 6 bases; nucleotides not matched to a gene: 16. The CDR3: CASSYQLEWGTERNSPLHF. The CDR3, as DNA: TGTGCCAGCAGTTACCAGCTGGAATGGGGGACAGAGCGTAATTCACCCCTCCACTTT.

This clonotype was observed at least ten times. The CDR3 bases are TGCAGCGTTGGTCGAGGCCTTCACTATGGCTACACCTTC. Translated: CSVGRGLHYGYTF. The chain is built from TRBV29-1 and TRBJ1-2, with unresolved D. Per germline, CDR1 SQVTM and CDR2 ANQGSEA. Trimming took 4 bases from V and 3 from J, leaving 12 bases between them. The CDR3 is made up of 13 amino acids.

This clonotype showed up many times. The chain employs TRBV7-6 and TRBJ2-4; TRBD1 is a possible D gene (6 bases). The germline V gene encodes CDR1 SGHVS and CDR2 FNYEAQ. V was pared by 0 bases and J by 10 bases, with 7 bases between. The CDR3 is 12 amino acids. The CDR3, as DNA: TGTGCCAGCAGCTTAGCCGGGACAATTCAGTACTTC. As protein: CASSLAGTIQYF. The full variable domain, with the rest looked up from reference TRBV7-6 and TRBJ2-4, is GAGVSQSPRYKVTKRGQDVALRCDPISGHVSLYWYRQALGQGPEFLTYFNYEAQQDKSGLPNDRFSAERPEGSISTLTIQRTEQRDSAMYRCASSLAGTIQYFGAGTRLSVL.

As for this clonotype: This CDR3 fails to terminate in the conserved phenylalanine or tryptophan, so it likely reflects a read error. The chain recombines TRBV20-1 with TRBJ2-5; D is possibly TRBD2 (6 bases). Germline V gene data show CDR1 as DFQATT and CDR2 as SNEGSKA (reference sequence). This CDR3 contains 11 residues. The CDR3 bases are TGCAGCTCGGGTCCGGAGGGGACCCAGTACTTA. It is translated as CSSGPEGTQYL.

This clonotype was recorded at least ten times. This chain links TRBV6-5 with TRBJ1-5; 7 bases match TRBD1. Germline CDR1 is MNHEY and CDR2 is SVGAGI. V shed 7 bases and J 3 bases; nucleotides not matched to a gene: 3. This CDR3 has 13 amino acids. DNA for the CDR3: TGTGCCAGCAACAGGGGAGTCAATCAGCCCCAGCATTTT. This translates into CASNRGVNQPQHF.

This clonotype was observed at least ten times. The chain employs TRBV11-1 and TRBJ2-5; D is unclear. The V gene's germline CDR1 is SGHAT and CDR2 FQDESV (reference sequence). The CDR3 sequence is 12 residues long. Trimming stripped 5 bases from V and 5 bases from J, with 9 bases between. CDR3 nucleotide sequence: TGTGCCAGCAGCCCTCGCCCGGAGACCCAGTACTTC. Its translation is CASSPRPETQYF. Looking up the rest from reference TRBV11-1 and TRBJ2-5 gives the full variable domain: EAEVAQSPRYKITEKSQAVAFWCDPISGHATLYWYRQILGQGPELLVQFQDESVVDDSQLPKDRFSAERLKGVDSTLKIQPAELGDSAMYLCASSPRPETQYFGPGTRLLVL.

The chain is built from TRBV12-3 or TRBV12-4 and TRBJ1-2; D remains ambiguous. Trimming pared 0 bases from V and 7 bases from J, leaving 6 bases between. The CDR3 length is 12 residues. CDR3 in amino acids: CASSLALSGYTF. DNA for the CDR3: TGTGCCAGCAGTTTAGCCCTGAGTGGCTACACCTTC.

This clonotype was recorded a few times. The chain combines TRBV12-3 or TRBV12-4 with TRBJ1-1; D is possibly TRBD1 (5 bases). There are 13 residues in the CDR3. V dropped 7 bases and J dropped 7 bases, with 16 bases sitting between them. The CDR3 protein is CASTPTPDSEAFF. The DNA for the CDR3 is TGTGCCAGCACCCCGACCCCCGACAGTGAAGCTTTCTTT.

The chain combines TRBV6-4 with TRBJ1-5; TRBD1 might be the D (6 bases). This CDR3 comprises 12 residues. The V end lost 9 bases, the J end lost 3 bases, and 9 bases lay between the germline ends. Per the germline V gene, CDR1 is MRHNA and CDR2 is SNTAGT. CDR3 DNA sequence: TGTGCCAGGGGACACCACAATCAGCCCCAGCATTTT. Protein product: CARGHHNQPQHF.

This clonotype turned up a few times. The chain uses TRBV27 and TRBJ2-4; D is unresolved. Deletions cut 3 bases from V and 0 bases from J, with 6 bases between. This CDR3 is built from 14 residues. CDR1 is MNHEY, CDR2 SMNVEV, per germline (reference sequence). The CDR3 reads CASSFGLAKNIQYF. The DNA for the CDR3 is TGTGCCAGCAGTTTTGGGCTAGCCAAAAACATTCAGTACTTC.

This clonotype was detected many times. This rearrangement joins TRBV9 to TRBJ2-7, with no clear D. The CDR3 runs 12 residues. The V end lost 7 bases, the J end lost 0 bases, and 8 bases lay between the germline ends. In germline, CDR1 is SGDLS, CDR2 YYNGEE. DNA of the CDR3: TGTGCCAGCGGGTCTAGCTCCTACGAGCAGTACTTC. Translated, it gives CASGSSSYEQYF.

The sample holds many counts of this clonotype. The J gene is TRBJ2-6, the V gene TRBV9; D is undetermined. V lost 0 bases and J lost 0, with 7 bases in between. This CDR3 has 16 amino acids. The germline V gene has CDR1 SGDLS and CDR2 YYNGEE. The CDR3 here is CASSVGDNSGANVLTF. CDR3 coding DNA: TGTGCCAGCAGCGTAGGAGACAACTCTGGGGCCAACGTCCTGACTTTC.

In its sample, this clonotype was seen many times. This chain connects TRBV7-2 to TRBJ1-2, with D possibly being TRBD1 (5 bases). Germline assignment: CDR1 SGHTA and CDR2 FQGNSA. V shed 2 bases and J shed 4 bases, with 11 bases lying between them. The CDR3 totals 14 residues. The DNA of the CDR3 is TGTGCCAGCAGCTTACAGGGCGGAAGCTATGGCTACACCTTC. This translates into CASSLQGGSYGYTF.

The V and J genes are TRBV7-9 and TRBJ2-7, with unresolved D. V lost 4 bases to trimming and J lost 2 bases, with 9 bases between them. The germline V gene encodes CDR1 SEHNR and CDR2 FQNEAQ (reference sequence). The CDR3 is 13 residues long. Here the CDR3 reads CASSYTNPYEQYF. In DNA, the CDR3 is TGTGCCAGCAGCTATACCAACCCCTACGAGCAGTACTTC.

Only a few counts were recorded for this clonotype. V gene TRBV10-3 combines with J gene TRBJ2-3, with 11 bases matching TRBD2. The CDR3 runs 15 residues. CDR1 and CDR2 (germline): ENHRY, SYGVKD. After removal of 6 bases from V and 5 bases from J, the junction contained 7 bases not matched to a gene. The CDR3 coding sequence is TGTGCCATCAGGACTAGCGGGGCCATGGGAGATACGCAGTATTTT. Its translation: CAIRTSGAMGDTQYF.

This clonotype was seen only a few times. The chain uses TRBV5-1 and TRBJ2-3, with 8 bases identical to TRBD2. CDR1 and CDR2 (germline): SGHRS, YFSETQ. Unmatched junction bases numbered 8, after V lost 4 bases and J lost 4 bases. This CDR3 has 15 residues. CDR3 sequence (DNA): TGCGCCAGCAGCCCGCCTGCGGGACTAGCAGATACGCAGTATTTT. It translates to CASSPPAGLADTQYF.

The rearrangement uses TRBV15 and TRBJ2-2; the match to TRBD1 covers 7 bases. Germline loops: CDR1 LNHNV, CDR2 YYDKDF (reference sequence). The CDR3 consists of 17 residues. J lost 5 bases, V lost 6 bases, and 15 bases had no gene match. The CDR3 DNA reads TGTGCCACCAGACCCGAGCCTAGGACAGGCGGTACCGGGGAGCTGTTTTTT. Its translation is CATRPEPRTGGTGELFF.

The CDR3 region has the DNA TGTGCCAGCGGGACAGGTTCCACAGATACGCAGTATTTT. Encoded protein: CASGTGSTDTQYF. This rearrangement joins TRBV4-2 to TRBJ2-3; 8 bases align to TRBD1. With V trimmed by 8 bases and J by 2 bases, 3 bases remained unmatched. Germline V gene data show CDR1 as LGHNA and CDR2 as YNFKEQ. CDR3 size: 13 residues.

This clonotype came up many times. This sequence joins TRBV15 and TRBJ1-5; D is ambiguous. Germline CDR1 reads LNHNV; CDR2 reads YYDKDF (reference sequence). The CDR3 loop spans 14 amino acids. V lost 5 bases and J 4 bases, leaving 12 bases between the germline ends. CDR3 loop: CATSSGDGNQPQHF. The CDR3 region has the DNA TGTGCCACCAGCTCCGGAGACGGGAATCAGCCCCAGCATTTT.

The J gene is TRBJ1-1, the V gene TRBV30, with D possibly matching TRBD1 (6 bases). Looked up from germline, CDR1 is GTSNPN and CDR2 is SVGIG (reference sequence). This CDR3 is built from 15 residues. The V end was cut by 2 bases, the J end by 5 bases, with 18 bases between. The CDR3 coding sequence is TGTGCCTGGAGTCTCGCGAGTGGGGGCTGGACTGAAGCTTTCTTT. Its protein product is CAWSLASGGWTEAFF.

The CDR3 bases are TGTGCCAGTAGTATTCGAGGCACCTCCTATGGCTACACCTTC. Its translation: CASSIRGTSYGYTF. V gene TRBV19 combines with J gene TRBJ1-2; D uncertain. V lost 3 bases, J lost 4 bases, and 12 bases lay in between. The CDR3 spans 14 residues. In germline, CDR1 is LNHDA, CDR2 SQIVND (reference sequence).